Each of the 4 T cell receptor beta chains below was sequenced from the same sample in a study of Graves' ophthalmopathy and Graves' hyperthyroidism. The authors amplified TCR beta CDR3 regions, and they did so from RNA transcripts for repertoire sequencing. Scientists carried out first-round RT-PCR using HTBI primers and then a second-round multiplex PCR. TCRdb fed the multiplex PCR reads into MiXCR, producing one record per CDR3 protein. The data show over 650,000 distinct CDR3 sequences, roughly 41% seen once. What was sequenced was peripheral blood. These receptors were collected from an adult man with Graves' ophthalmopathy.

This clonotype has a handful of counts. The chain links TRBV10-3 to TRBJ1-1; 8 bases match TRBD1. The ends lost 10 bases at V and 2 bases at J; junction bases unmatched: 9. Germline assignment: CDR1 ENHRY and CDR2 SYGVKD. The CDR3 extends over 14 amino acids. As DNA, the CDR3 is TGTGCCAGCAGGTTGGGGACAGGAAACACTGAAGCTTTCTTT. Its protein product is CASRLGTGNTEAFF.

This clonotype was counted a few times. The chain is built from TRBV19 and TRBJ2-7, with TRBD2 matching 10 bases. This CDR3 is built from 15 residues. Germline V gene data show CDR1 as LNHDA and CDR2 as SQIVND (reference sequence). V dropped 8 bases and J dropped 3; count of bases not matched to a gene: 10. The CDR3 bases are TGTGCCAGTTCACCCCCGGGACTAGCGCGCTACGAGCAGTACTTC. It specifies CASSPPGLARYEQYF.

Of note for this clonotype: One end of the junction fails to match germline, which may point to a read error. This chain joins TRBV25-1 and TRBJ1-6; D is unresolved. CDR1 is MGHDK and CDR2 is SYGVNS in the germline V gene. This CDR3 has 12 residues. CDR3 in DNA: TGTGCCGGCAGTTCCTATAATTCACCCCTCCACTTT. Its translation is CAGSSYNSPLHF.

Points on this clonotype: A much larger clone sits a single nucleotide away, making a read error possible. The V gene is TRBV7-2, the J gene TRBJ2-2; D gene uncertain. The CDR3 spans 13 residues. Per germline, CDR1 SGHTA and CDR2 FQGNSA. The CDR3 region is CVSSSQNTGELFF. Here the CDR3 DNA reads TGTGTCAGCAGTTCTCAGAACACCGGGGAGCTGTTTTTT.